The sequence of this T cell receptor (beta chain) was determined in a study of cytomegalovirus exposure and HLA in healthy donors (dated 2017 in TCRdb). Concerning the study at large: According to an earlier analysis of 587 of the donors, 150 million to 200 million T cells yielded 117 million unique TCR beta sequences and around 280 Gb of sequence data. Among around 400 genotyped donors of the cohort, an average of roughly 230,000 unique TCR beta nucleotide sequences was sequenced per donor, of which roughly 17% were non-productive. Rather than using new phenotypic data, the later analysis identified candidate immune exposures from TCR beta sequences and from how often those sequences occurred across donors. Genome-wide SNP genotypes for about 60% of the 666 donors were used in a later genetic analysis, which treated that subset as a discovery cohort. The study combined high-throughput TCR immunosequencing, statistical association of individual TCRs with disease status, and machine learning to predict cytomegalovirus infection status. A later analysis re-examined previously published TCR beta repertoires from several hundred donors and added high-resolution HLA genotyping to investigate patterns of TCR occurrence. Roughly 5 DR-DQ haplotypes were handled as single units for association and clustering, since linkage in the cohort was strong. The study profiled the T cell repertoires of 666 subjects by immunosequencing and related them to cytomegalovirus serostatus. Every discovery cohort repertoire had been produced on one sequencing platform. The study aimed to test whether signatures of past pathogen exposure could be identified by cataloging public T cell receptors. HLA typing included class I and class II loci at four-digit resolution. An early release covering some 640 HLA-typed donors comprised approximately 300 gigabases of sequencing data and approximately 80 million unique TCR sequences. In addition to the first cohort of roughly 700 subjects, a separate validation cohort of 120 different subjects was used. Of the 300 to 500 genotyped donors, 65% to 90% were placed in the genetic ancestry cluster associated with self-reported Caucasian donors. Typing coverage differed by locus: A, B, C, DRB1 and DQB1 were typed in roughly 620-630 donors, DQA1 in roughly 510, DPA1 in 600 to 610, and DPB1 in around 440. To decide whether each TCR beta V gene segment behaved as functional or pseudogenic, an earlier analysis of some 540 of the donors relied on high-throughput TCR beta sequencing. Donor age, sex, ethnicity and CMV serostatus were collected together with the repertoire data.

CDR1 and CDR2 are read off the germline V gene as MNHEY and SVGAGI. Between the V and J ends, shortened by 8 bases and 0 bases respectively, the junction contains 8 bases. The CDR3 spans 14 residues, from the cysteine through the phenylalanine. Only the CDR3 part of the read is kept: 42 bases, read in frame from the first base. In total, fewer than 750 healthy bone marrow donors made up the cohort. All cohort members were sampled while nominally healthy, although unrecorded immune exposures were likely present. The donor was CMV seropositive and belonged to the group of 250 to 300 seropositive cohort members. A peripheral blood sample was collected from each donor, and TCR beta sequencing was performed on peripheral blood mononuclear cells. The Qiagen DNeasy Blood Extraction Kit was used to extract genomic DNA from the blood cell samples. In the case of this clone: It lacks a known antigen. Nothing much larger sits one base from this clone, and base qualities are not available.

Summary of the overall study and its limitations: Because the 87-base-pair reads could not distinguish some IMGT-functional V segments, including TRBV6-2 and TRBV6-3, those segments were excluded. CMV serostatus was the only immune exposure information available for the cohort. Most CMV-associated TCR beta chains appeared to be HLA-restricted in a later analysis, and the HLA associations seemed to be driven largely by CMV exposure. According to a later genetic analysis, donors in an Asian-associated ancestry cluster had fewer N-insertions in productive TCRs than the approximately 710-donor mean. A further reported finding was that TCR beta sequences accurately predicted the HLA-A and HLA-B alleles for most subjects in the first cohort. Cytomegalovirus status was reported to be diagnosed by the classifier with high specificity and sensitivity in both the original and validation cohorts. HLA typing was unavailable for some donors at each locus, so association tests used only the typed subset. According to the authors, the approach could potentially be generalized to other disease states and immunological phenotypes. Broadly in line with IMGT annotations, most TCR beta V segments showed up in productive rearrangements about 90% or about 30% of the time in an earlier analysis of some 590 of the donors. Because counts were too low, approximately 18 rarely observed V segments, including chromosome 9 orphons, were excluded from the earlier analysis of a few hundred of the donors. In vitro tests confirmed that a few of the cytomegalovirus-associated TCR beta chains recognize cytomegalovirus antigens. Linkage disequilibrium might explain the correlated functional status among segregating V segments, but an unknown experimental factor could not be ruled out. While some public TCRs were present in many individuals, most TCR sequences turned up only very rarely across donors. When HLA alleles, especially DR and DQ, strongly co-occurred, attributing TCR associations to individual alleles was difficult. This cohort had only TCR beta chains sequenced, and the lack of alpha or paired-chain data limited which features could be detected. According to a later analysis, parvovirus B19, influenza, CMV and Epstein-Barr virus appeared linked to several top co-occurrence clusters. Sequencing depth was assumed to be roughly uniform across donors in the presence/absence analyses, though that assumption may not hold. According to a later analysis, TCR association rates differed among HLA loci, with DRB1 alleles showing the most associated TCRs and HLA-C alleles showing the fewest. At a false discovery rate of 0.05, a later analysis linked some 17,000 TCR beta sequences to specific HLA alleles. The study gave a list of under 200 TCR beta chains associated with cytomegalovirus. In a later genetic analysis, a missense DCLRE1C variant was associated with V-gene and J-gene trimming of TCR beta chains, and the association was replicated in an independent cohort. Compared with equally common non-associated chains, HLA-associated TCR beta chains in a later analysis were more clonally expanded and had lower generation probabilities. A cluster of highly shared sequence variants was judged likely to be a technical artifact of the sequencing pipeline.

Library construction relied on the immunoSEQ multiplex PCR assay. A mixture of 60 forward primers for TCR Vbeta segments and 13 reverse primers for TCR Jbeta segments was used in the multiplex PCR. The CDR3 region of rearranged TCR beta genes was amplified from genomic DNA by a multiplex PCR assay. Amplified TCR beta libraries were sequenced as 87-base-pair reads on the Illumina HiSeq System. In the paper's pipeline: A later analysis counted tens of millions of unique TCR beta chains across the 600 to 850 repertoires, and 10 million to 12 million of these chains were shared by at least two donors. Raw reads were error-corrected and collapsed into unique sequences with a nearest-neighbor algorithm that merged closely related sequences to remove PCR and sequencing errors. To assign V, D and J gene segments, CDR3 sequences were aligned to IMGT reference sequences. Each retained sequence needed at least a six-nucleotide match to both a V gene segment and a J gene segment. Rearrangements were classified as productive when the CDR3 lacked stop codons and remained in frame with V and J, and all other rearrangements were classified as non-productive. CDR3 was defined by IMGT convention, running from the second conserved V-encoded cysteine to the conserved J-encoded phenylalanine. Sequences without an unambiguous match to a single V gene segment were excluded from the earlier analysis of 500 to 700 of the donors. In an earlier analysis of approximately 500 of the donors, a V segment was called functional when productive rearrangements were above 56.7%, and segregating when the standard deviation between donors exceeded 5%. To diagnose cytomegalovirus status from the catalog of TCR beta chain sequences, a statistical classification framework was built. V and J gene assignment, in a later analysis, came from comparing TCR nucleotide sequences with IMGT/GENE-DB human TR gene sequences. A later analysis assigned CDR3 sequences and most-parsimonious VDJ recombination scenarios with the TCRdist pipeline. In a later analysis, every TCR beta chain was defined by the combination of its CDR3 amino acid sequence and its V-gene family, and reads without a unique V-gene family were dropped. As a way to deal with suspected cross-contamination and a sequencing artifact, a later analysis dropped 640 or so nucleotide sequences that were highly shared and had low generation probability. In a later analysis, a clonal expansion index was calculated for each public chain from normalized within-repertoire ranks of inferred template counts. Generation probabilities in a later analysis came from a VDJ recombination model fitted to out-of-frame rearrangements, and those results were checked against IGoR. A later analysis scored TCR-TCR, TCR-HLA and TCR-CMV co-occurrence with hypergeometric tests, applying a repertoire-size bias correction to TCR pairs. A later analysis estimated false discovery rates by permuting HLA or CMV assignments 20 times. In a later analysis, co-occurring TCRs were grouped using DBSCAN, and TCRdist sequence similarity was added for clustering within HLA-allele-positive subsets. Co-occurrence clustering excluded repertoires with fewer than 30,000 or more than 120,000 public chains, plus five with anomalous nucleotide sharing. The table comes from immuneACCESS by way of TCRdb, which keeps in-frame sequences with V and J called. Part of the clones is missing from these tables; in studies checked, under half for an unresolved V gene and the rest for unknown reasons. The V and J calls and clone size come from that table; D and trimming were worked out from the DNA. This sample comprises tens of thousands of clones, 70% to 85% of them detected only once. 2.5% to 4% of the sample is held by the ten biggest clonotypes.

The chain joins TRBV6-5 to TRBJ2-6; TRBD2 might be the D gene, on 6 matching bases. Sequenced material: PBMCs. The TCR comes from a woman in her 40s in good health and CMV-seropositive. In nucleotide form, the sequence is TGTGCCAGCGGGGGGAACTCTGGGGCCAACGTCCTGACTTTC. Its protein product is CASGGNSGANVLTF.